This is a list of T cell receptor beta chains from one sample in a study of cytomegalovirus exposure and HLA in healthy donors. Using immunoSEQ multiplex PCR, the repertoire was profiled, and TCRdb retains in-frame clones only, with some absent. This repertoire shows about 120,000 clones, roughly 69% found once; its top ten account for roughly 10%. Material: PBMCs. These receptors all stem from a woman between 35 and 50 years old in good health and CMV-seropositive. CDR3s include the opening cysteine and the closing phenylalanine or tryptophan. The D gene is left open where the match is weak. For some rows the clone size is stated as once, few or many, or as a class when expanded; others skip it.

j_call | d_call | clone_size | v_call | cdr3_length | cdr3_aa | cdr3_nt
TRBJ1-2 | - | - | TRBV29-1 | 13 | CSVPGGGFYGYTF | TGCAGCGTTCCTGGGGGAGGGTTCTATGGCTACACCTTC
TRBJ2-1 | - | once | TRBV7-2 | 12 | CASSSMAHEQFF | TGTGCCAGCAGCTCCATGGCCCATGAGCAGTTCTTC
TRBJ2-3 | TRBD1 | - | TRBV5-4 | 17 | CASSFPTGTGGKDTQYF | TGTGCCAGCAGCTTCCCAACCGGGACAGGGGGCAAAGATACGCAGTATTTT
TRBJ2-7 | TRBD2 | - | TRBV28 | 17 | CASSYTLAGGNSYEQYF | TGTGCCAGCAGTTACACGCTAGCGGGGGGTAACTCCTACGAGCAGTACTTC
TRBJ2-3 | - | - | TRBV27 | 13 | CASTGPNTDTQYF | TGTGCCAGCACAGGGCCTAACACAGATACGCAGTATTTT
TRBJ2-7 | - | - | TRBV10-3 | 15 | CAISDPWDTSYEQYF | TGTGCCATCAGTGATCCATGGGACACATCCTACGAGCAGTACTTC
TRBJ2-1 | TRBD1 | few | TRBV6-1 | 15 | CASSGETGGYNEQFF | TGTGCCAGCAGTGGGGAGACAGGGGGTTACAATGAGCAGTTCTTC
TRBJ1-4 | - | - | TRBV19 | 14 | CASSFGQQNEKLFF | TGTGCCAGTAGTTTCGGACAGCAAAATGAAAAACTGTTTTTT
TRBJ2-1 | TRBD2 | - | TRBV2 | 16 | CASRVRSGGTYNEQFF | TGTGCCAGCAGGGTGCGGTCGGGAGGGACATACAATGAGCAGTTCTTC
TRBJ1-4 | - | few | TRBV7-8 | 14 | CASTTVGSDEKLFF | TGTGCCAGCACCACAGTGGGGAGTGATGAAAAACTGTTTTTT
TRBJ2-6 | - | - | TRBV5-4 | 19 | CASSPGEGRGLTGANVLTF | TGTGCCAGCAGCCCGGGGGAGGGCAGGGGATTGACTGGGGCCAACGTCCTGACTTTC
TRBJ1-1 | - | - | TRBV29-1 | 12 | CSVASLNTEAFF | TGCAGCGTTGCCAGTCTGAACACTGAAGCTTTCTTT
TRBJ2-7 | - | few | TRBV4-1 | 16 | CASSRTGRSGWGEQYF | TGCGCCAGCAGCCGCACAGGGAGATCAGGGTGGGGCGAGCAGTACTTC
TRBJ1-6 | - | - | TRBV9 | 14 | CASSVGAHNSPLHF | TGTGCCAGCAGCGTAGGGGCCCACAATTCACCCCTCCACTTT
TRBJ1-1 | - | - | TRBV6-4 | 13 | CARPGYLNTEAFF | TGTGCCAGGCCGGGGTATCTGAACACTGAAGCTTTCTTT
TRBJ1-3 | - | - | TRBV29-1 | 13 | CSVVGGAGNTIYF | TGCAGCGTCGTGGGGGGAGCCGGAAACACCATATATTTT
TRBJ1-1 | - | once | TRBV18 | 14 | CASSPPTPNTEAFF | TGTGCCAGCTCACCCCCGACACCGAACACTGAAGCTTTCTTT
TRBJ1-2 | - | - | TRBV2 | 14 | CASRGQGIYYGYTF | TGTGCCAGCAGAGGTCAGGGGATTTACTATGGCTACACCTTC
TRBJ2-3 | - | - | TRBV5-6 | 11 | CASSLEYEQYF | TGTGCCAGCAGCCTCGAGTATGAGCAGTATTTT
TRBJ2-5 | - | few | TRBV6-6 | 14 | CASSYSGRGETQYF | TGTGCCAGCAGTTACTCGGGAAGGGGAGAGACCCAGTACTTC
TRBJ1-1 | - | - | TRBV19 | 14 | CASSWGYMNTEAFF | TGTGCCAGTAGTTGGGGCTACATGAACACTGAAGCTTTCTTT
TRBJ2-1 | - | - | TRBV7-9 | 15 | CASSPRGGERNEQFF | TGTGCCAGCAGCCCTAGGGGCGGGGAACGGAATGAGCAGTTCTTC
TRBJ2-3 | TRBD2 | - | TRBV7-3 | 16 | CASSASGTYSTDTQYF | TGTGCCAGCAGCGCCAGCGGGACTTATAGCACAGATACGCAGTATTTT
TRBJ2-7 | TRBD2 | - | TRBV5-6 | 16 | CASSPDSGRNIYEQYF | TGTGCCAGCAGCCCAGATAGCGGGAGGAATATATACGAGCAGTACTTC
TRBJ2-3 | TRBD1 | once | TRBV4-3 | 16 | CASSQVRGQGADTQYF | TGCGCCAGCAGCCAAGTGAGGGGGCAAGGGGCAGATACGCAGTATTTT
TRBJ2-7 | - | - | TRBV7-9 | 15 | CASSGRWEAPYEQYF | TGTGCCAGCAGCGGACGGTGGGAGGCCCCCTACGAGCAGTACTTC
TRBJ2-7 | TRBD2 | - | TRBV7-8 | 14 | CASSLVLAEYEQYF | TGTGCCAGCAGCTTAGTACTAGCGGAATACGAGCAGTACTTC
TRBJ2-3 | TRBD2 | - | TRBV28 | 14 | CASTLAGTIDTQYF | TGTGCCAGCACACTAGCGGGGACGATAGATACGCAGTATTTT
TRBJ2-1 | - | - | TRBV2 | 15 | CASSAARNKYNEQFF | TGTGCCAGCAGTGCTGCTAGGAACAAGTACAATGAGCAGTTCTTC
TRBJ2-1 | TRBD2 | - | TRBV11-3 | 19 | CASSSMQASGRPAYNEQFF | TGTGCCAGCAGCTCCATGCAAGCAAGCGGGAGGCCCGCCTACAATGAGCAGTTCTTC
TRBJ2-3 | TRBD2 | once | TRBV11-2 | 15 | CASSPSGYVADTQYF | TGTGCCAGCAGTCCTAGCGGGTATGTGGCAGATACGCAGTATTTT
TRBJ1-1 | TRBD1 | - | TRBV7-9 | 15 | CASSLAGQVVTEAFF | TGTGCCAGCAGCTTGGCGGGACAGGTGGTTACTGAAGCTTTCTTT
TRBJ2-7 | TRBD2 | - | TRBV9 | 15 | CASSVEASGSVGQYF | TGTGCCAGCAGCGTAGAGGCTAGCGGGAGTGTAGGGCAGTACTTC
TRBJ1-2 | TRBD1 | - | TRBV5-1 | 15 | CASSWEGTGTYGYTF | TGCGCCAGCAGCTGGGAAGGGACAGGGACCTATGGCTACACCTTC
TRBJ2-2 | TRBD1 | - | TRBV23-1 | 14 | CASTSSRGPGELFF | TGCGCCAGCACTTCATCCAGGGGGCCGGGGGAGCTGTTTTTT
TRBJ1-3 | TRBD1 | - | TRBV5-8 | 14 | CASSSGTAGNTIYF | TGTGCCAGCAGCTCCGGGACAGCTGGAAACACCATATATTTT
TRBJ2-5 | TRBD1 | - | TRBV7-9 | 14 | CASSLNRGRETQYF | TGTGCCAGCAGCTTAAACAGGGGTCGGGAGACCCAGTACTTC
TRBJ2-7 | TRBD1 | - | TRBV4-3 | 14 | CASSVNRGPYEQYF | TGCGCCAGCAGCGTTAACAGGGGGCCCTACGAGCAGTACTTC
TRBJ1-5 | - | - | TRBV4-1 | 15 | CASSQQAISNQPQHF | TGCGCCAGCAGCCAACAGGCTATTAGCAATCAGCCCCAGCATTTT
TRBJ1-1 | - | - | TRBV19 | 13 | CASSIRGNTEAFF | TGTGCCAGTAGTATTCGCGGGAACACTGAAGCTTTCTTT
TRBJ2-3 | - | - | TRBV30 | 11 | CAWSGGDTQYF | TGTGCCTGGAGTGGCGGGGATACGCAGTATTTT
TRBJ2-1 | TRBD2 | - | TRBV27 | 20 | CASSLPPSGRARSPYNEQFF | TGTGCCAGCAGTCTCCCCCCGAGCGGGAGGGCCCGCTCACCCTACAATGAGCAGTTCTTC
TRBJ1-1 | - | - | TRBV27 | 14 | CASSTQDRNTEAFF | TGTGCCAGCAGTACCCAGGACAGAAACACTGAAGCTTTCTTT
TRBJ1-1 | TRBD1 | few | TRBV7-9 | 18 | CASSPGTGAVNMNTEAFF | TGTGCCAGCAGCCCAGGGACAGGCGCGGTCAACATGAACACTGAAGCTTTCTTT
TRBJ2-7 | TRBD2 | - | TRBV7-2 | 17 | CASSLFTSGNVGYEQYF | TGTGCCAGTAGCTTATTTACTAGCGGGAACGTGGGCTACGAGCAGTACTTC
TRBJ2-4 | - | few | TRBV7-8 | 19 | CASSRLRWTDKLAKNIQYF | TGTGCCAGCAGCCGACTTAGATGGACAGACAAACTAGCCAAAAACATTCAGTACTTC